What follows are 20 T cell receptor beta chains derived from one specimen sequenced in a study of T cell responses to AZD1222 COVID-19 vaccine. Method: immunoSEQ multiplex PCR; TCRdb's copy keeps in-frame clones and lacks some. This table holds over 150,000 clones, approximately 87% found once. The specimen comprised peripheral blood, sampled on day 0 of MenACWY control vaccination. These TCRs come from an adult in good health.

The chain recombines TRBV5-1 with TRBJ2-3; a weak D match, TRBD2 (5 bases). Trimming cost V 3 bases and J 0 bases, with 23 bases left between them. CDR1 SGHRS and CDR2 YFSETQ come from the germline V gene. The CDR3 length is 19 residues. This chain's CDR3 is CASSSGLFGATPSTDTQYF. In DNA, the CDR3 is TGCGCCAGCAGCTCAGGACTGTTTGGAGCTACACCTAGCACAGATACGCAGTATTTT.

Here the CDR3 reads CASSSRAGVYEQYV. CDR3 bases: TGTGCCAGCAGCTCCCGTGCAGGAGTCTACGAGCAGTACGTC. The V gene is TRBV7-8, the J gene TRBJ2-7, with D hard to call. With 4 bases removed from V and 3 bases from J, the gap between germline ends came to 13 bases. This CDR3 contains 14 residues. Per the germline V gene, CDR1 is SGHVS and CDR2 is FQNEAQ.

The table lists this clone with a count of one. The genes are TRBV2 and TRBJ2-7, with a tentative D call TRBD1 (5 bases). V lost 2 bases and J 7 bases, leaving 24 bases between the germline ends. This CDR3 has 17 amino acids. The germline V gene has CDR1 SNHLY and CDR2 FYNNEI. The CDR3 reads CASSEPRRQTRAGEQYF. The CDR3 nucleotides are TGTGCCAGCAGTGAACCCCGCCGACAGACCCGGGCCGGGGAGCAGTACTTC.

This chain uses TRBV4-2 with TRBJ1-6; D not certain. The CDR3 length is 14 residues. V lost 0 bases and J 8 bases, leaving 8 bases between the germline ends. Germline CDR1 and CDR2: LGHNA and YNFKEQ. The CDR3 coding sequence is TGTGCCAGCAGCCAAGATCGGCGGGATTCACCCCTCCACTTT. Its protein product is CASSQDRRDSPLHF.

This sequence joins TRBV4-2 and TRBJ1-1; 7 bases are a match to TRBD1. This CDR3 spans 14 amino acids. Unmatched junction bases numbered 5, after V lost 0 bases and J lost 7 bases. The germline CDR1 and CDR2 sequences are LGHNA and YNFKEQ. The CDR3 DNA reads as TGTGCCAGCAGCCAAGAGGGACAGTACTTTGAAGCTTTCTTT. Its translation is CASSQEGQYFEAFF.

A word on this clone: Within the sample, other DNA sequences also encode this same CDR3. The rearrangement joins TRBV11-2 to TRBJ1-2; D remains ambiguous. V shed 6 bases and J shed 8 bases, with 10 bases lying between them. The CDR3 is 11 residues long. The germline V gene encodes CDR1 SGHAT and CDR2 FQNNGV. In DNA, the CDR3 is TGTGCCAGCAGTTCCAGAGGGGGCTACACCTTC. This gives the protein CASSSRGGYTF.

This clone occurred a few times. The V and J genes are TRBV7-2 and TRBJ2-1; 14 nucleotides line up with TRBD2. Germline CDR1 SGHTA, CDR2 FQGNSA. After removal of 0 bases from V and 6 bases from J, the junction contained 4 bases not matched to a gene. The CDR3 extends over 17 amino acids. The DNA of the CDR3 is TGTGCCAGCAGCTTAGCGAGGACTAGCGGGAGGTCCAATGAGCAGTTCTTC. Protein sequence: CASSLARTSGRSNEQFF.

The chain recombines TRBV9 with TRBJ2-2, with a possible D match to TRBD2 (6 bases). V lost 3 bases, J lost 5 bases, and 17 bases lay in between. The V gene's germline CDR1 is SGDLS and CDR2 YYNGEE. CDR3 length: 16 residues. CDR3 DNA: TGTGCCAGCAGCGCCATACTAGCCGGAGGGACCGGGGAGCTGTTTTTT. This sequence encodes CASSAILAGGTGELFF.

This clone turned up a few times. This sequence joins TRBV4-3 and TRBJ1-4; 8 bases agree with TRBD1. Germline CDR1 and CDR2: LGHNA and YSLEER. This CDR3 is 14 amino acids long. V dropped 6 bases and J dropped 7; count of bases not matched to a gene: 7. CDR3 region: CASSIRQGSEKLFF. CDR3 coding DNA: TGCGCCAGCAGTATCAGACAGGGGAGTGAAAAACTGTTTTTT.

Here the CDR3 reads CASSLEGRYNEQFF. In DNA form, the CDR3 reads TGTGCCAGCAGTTTGGAGGGACGGTACAATGAGCAGTTCTTC. The chain recombines TRBV27 with TRBJ2-1; D may be TRBD2 (6 bases). CDR1 and CDR2 from the germline V gene are MNHEY and SMNVEV (reference sequence). The V end lost 3 bases, the J end lost 4 bases, and 10 bases lay between the germline ends. The CDR3 loop spans 14 amino acids.

The chain uses TRBV6-1 and TRBJ1-2; a weak D match, TRBD1 (5 bases). This CDR3 is built from 15 residues. V was pared by 2 bases and J by 3 bases, with 13 bases between. Germline loops: CDR1 MNHNS, CDR2 SASEGT. This chain's CDR3 is CASSELLGQYYGYTF. For the CDR3, the DNA is TGTGCCAGCAGTGAACTTTTGGGGCAGTACTATGGCTACACCTTC.

The chain is built from TRBV6-1 and TRBJ1-5; 8 nucleotides match TRBD1. Germline CDR1 and CDR2: MNHNS and SASEGT. CDR3 length: 17 residues. With 3 bases clipped from V and 3 bases from J, the junction kept 10 bases outside the gene matches. This chain's CDR3 is CASSEEGTGPLNQPQHF. DNA for the CDR3: TGTGCCAGCAGTGAGGAAGGGACAGGCCCCCTCAATCAGCCCCAGCATTTT.

V is TRBV2 and J is TRBJ1-5; D remains ambiguous. Trimming took 6 bases from V and 2 from J, leaving 11 bases between them. The germline gives CDR1 SNHLY, CDR2 FYNNEI. The CDR3 is 14 residues long. The CDR3 here is CASSVQSGNQPQHF. The DNA for the CDR3 is TGTGCCAGCAGCGTCCAGAGCGGCAATCAGCCCCAGCATTTT. The complete variable domain, with remaining parts taken from reference TRBV2 and TRBJ1-5, reads EPEVTQTPSHQVTQMGQEVILRCVPISNHLYFYWYRQILGQKVEFLVSFYNNEISEKSEIFDDQFSVERPDGSNFTLKIRSTKLEDSAMYFCASSVQSGNQPQHFGDGTRLSIL.

The gene calls are TRBV27 and TRBJ1-2; the match to TRBD1 covers 8 bases. The CDR3 has 16 residues. The germline V gene encodes CDR1 MNHEY and CDR2 SMNVEV (reference sequence). V was pared by 4 bases and J by 5 bases, with 12 bases of the junction left unmatched. In DNA, the CDR3 is TGTGCCAGCAGTTCCTACCGGACAGGGCGGGGTTATGGCTACACCTTC. Its protein product is CASSSYRTGRGYGYTF.

The J gene is TRBJ2-2, the V gene TRBV7-6; 9 bases agree with TRBD1. The CDR3 is 15 amino acids. Trimming cost V 1 base and J 4 bases; bases outside gene matches: 1. Germline V gives CDR1 SGHVS, CDR2 FNYEAQ. The CDR3 DNA is TGTGCCAGCAGCTTAGGGACAGGGGCCACCGGGGAGCTGTTTTTT. Its translation: CASSLGTGATGELFF. The variable domain in full, with the rest retrieved from reference TRBV7-6 and TRBJ2-2, is GAGVSQSPRYKVTKRGQDVALRCDPISGHVSLYWYRQALGQGPEFLTYFNYEAQQDKSGLPNDRFSAERPEGSISTLTIQRTEQRDSAMYRCASSLGTGATGELFFGEGSRLTVL.

This chain joins TRBV4-3 and TRBJ2-2; D is unresolved. V was clipped by 0 bases and J by 7 bases, with 9 bases between them. CDR3 length: 14 amino acids. Germline CDR1 LGHNA, CDR2 YSLEER. CDR3 region: CASSQESSSGELFF. CDR3 nucleotide sequence: TGCGCCAGCAGCCAAGAGTCCTCAAGCGGGGAGCTGTTTTTT.

The chain combines TRBV6-5 with TRBJ1-5, with D maybe TRBD1 (5 bases). The ends were cut back, 6 bases at V and 6 bases at J, with 18 bases in the middle. Germline CDR1 and CDR2: MNHEY and SVGAGI. This CDR3 comprises 15 residues. In DNA form, the CDR3 reads TGTGCCAGCAGCTCCGAGCCGAGGGGAGGTCAGCCCCAGCATTTT. It translates to CASSSEPRGGQPQHF.

This rearrangement joins TRBV19 to TRBJ2-1, with D tentatively TRBD1 or TRBD2 (7 bases each). Between the trimmed V and J ends, which lost 5 bases and 9 bases, there was a span of 17 bases. CDR1 is LNHDA, CDR2 SQIVND, per germline (reference sequence). This CDR3 is 14 amino acids long. CDR3 amino acids: CASSARQGGGEQFF. In DNA form, the CDR3 reads TGTGCCAGTAGTGCTCGACAGGGAGGGGGTGAGCAGTTCTTC.

The chain combines TRBV28 with TRBJ1-2; TRBD1 might be the D (6 bases). The CDR3 loop spans 14 amino acids. The germline gives CDR1 MDHEN, CDR2 SYDVKM. The V gene lost 0 bases and the J gene lost 7 bases, with 12 bases spanning the gap. The CDR3 DNA follows: TGTGCCAGCAGTTTATGGGGGGCGTTCGGTGGCTACACCTTC. Its protein is CASSLWGAFGGYTF.

This clone was counted only a few times. This rearrangement joins TRBV28 to TRBJ1-3; no clear D gene. The CDR3 has 14 residues. The V and J ends lost 6 bases and 1 base respectively, with 10 bases between them. Germline V gene sequence: CDR1 MDHEN, CDR2 SYDVKM. As DNA, the CDR3 is TGTGCCAGCAGCAGACCTGGGTCTGGAAACACCATATATTTT. This sequence encodes CASSRPGSGNTIYF.